This TCR beta chain was retrieved from a study of cytomegalovirus exposure and HLA in healthy donors. Study-level results: An analysis done earlier found most TCR beta V segments productive about 87% or about 30% of the time. According to the study, roughly 180 TCR beta chains were cytomegalovirus-associated.

CDR1 and CDR2 from the germline V gene are SGHVS and FQNEAQ. This CDR3 is 13 amino acids long. J lost 7 bases, V lost 5 bases, and 3 bases had no gene match. Only one count was recorded for this clone. Antigen unknown. PCR used 60 Vbeta primers and 13 Jbeta primers. Sequencing was performed with immunoSEQ multiplex PCR; in TCRdb, only in-frame clones are kept and a portion is missing. The table shows around 140,000 clones, with 73% occurring only once. This receptor was taken from a woman younger than 30 in good health and CMV-seronegative. Input material: PBMCs. This sequence joins TRBV7-8 and TRBJ1-1, with TRBD1 matching over 11 bases. CDR3 protein: CASSEGQGGEAFF. The CDR3 nucleotides read TGTGCCAGCAGCGAGGGACAGGGGGGTGAAGCTTTCTTT. The full variable domain, rest sourced from reference TRBV7-8 and TRBJ1-1, is GAGVSQSPRYKVAKRGQDVALRCDPISGHVSLFWYQQALGQGPEFLTYFQNEAQLDKSGLPSDRFFAERPEGSVSTLKIQRTQQEDSAVYLCASSEGQGGEAFFGQGTRLTVV.